The 5 T cell receptor beta chains presented below share a single source sample, sequenced in a study of T cell responses to AZD1222 COVID-19 vaccine. Profiling relied on immunoSEQ multiplex PCR, and the TCRdb table lists in-frame clones only, not all of them. The table lists under 20,000 clones, roughly 81% of them singletons. The starting material was peripheral blood, obtained 28 days after the second AZD1222 dose. These receptors all come from an adult who received the AZD1222 COVID-19 vaccine.

The V call is TRBV30, the J call TRBJ2-3; 14 bases are shared with TRBD2. Germline values: CDR1 GTSNPN, CDR2 SVGIG (reference sequence). The CDR3 loop spans 18 amino acids. The trim removed 1 base at V and 4 bases at J, leaving 10 bases unmatched. The CDR3 region is CAWSAKTGLAGVSDTQYF. CDR3 DNA sequence: TGTGCCTGGAGTGCAAAAACGGGACTAGCGGGAGTGTCAGATACGCAGTATTTT.

J is TRBJ2-1 and V is TRBV5-8; D unclear. CDR1 is SGHTS and CDR2 is YDEGEE in the germline V gene. V was trimmed by 0 bases and J by 8 bases, leaving 15 bases between them. The CDR3 length is 15 residues. Here the CDR3 DNA reads TGTGCCAGCAGCTTGGGTGCAGAGCTTGGTGATGAGCAGTTCTTC. Translation: CASSLGAELGDEQFF.

The table lists this clone with a few counts. J is TRBJ2-1 and V is TRBV7-2; a possible D gene is TRBD2 (6 bases). The CDR3 length is 14 residues. V lost 0 bases and J lost 5, with 8 bases in between. The germline V gene has CDR1 SGHTA and CDR2 FQGNSA. CDR3 in DNA: TGTGCCAGCAGCTTAGCTGGACTAAACAATGAGCAGTTCTTC. This translates into CASSLAGLNNEQFF.

The rearrangement uses TRBV12-3 or TRBV12-4 and TRBJ2-2; the D is unclear. Deletions cut 5 bases from V and 6 bases from J, with 7 bases between. This CDR3 is 12 amino acids long. DNA of the CDR3: TGTGCCAGCAGTCCCCCGGCCGGGGAGCTGTTTTTT. Amino acids: CASSPPAGELFF.

The chain is built from TRBV2 and TRBJ2-7, with D unclear. The CDR3 consists of 13 residues. CDR1 SNHLY and CDR2 FYNNEI come from the germline V gene. Trimming took 6 bases from V and 0 from J, leaving 9 bases between them. This chain's CDR3 is CASSSASSYEQYF. In DNA form, the CDR3 reads TGTGCCAGCAGCAGCGCCAGCTCCTACGAGCAGTACTTC.